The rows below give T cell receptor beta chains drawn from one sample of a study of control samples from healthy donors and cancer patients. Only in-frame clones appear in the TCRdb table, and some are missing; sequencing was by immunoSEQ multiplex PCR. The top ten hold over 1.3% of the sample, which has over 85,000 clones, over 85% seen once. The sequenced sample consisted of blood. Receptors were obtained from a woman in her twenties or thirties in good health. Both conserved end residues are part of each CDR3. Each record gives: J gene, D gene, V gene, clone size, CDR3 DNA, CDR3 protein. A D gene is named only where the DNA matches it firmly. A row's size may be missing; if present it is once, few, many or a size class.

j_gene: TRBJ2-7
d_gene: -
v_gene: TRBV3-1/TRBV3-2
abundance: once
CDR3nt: TGTGCCAGCAGCCAAGAAGGTGTTGTAACCTACGAGCAGTACTTC
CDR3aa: CASSQEGVVTYEQYF

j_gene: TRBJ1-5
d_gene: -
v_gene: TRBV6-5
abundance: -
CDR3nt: TGTGCCAGCAGTCCCGGGGAACCGGGGCCCCAGCATTTT
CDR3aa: CASSPGEPGPQHF

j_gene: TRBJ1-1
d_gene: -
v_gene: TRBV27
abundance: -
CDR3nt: TGTGCCAGCAGTCCCCCGTCTACAGGGAAGGCTGAAGCTTTCTTT
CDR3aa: CASSPPSTGKAEAFF

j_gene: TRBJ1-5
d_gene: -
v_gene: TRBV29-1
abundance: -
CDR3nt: TGCAGCGTTCCAATTCCCCAGGGCGGGGATCAGCCCCAGCATTTT
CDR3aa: CSVPIPQGGDQPQHF

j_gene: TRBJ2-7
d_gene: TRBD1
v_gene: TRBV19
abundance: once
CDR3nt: TGTGCCAGTAGTAGCGGACAGGGTGGTGACGAGCAGTACTTC
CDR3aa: CASSSGQGGDEQYF

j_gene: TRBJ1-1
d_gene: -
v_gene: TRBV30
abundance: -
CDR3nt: TGTGCCTGGAGGGAGAACACTGAAGCTTTCTTT
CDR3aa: CAWRENTEAFF

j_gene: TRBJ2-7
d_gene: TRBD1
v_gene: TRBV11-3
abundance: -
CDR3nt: TGTGCCAGCAGCTTGGAGAGGACAGGCAGTAGCTACGAGCAGTACTTC
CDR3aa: CASSLERTGSSYEQYF

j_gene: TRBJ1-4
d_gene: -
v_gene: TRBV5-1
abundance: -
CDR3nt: TGCGCCAGCAGCTTGGGCGGCGACGCAACTAATGAAAAACTGTTTTTT
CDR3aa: CASSLGGDATNEKLFF

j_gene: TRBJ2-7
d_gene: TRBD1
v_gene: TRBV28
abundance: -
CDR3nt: TGTGCCAGCAGTTTTATAACGGGACAGGGTGCCTACGAGCAGTACTTC
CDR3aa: CASSFITGQGAYEQYF

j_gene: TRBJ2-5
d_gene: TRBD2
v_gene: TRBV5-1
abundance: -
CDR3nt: TGCGCCAGCAGCGTACTAGCGGGGGGGAAAGAGACCCAGTACTTC
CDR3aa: CASSVLAGGKETQYF

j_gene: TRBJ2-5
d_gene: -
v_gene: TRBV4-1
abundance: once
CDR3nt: TGCGCCAGCAGCCAAGCCACCTGGGAGACCCAGTACTTC
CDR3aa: CASSQATWETQYF

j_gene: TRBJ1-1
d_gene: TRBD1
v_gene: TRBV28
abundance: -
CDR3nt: TGTGCCAGCAGTACAGGGGGAGCGAACACTGAAGCTTTCTTT
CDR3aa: CASSTGGANTEAFF

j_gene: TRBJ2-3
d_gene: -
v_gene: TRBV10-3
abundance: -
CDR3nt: TGTGCCATCAGTGAGTCGACGGAGGGATTAAGGGATACGCAGTATTTT
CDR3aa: CAISESTEGLRDTQYF

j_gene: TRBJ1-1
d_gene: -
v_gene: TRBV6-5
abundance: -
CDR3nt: TGTGCCAGCAGTTCAGGGACTAGGACTGAAGCTTTCTTT
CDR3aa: CASSSGTRTEAFF

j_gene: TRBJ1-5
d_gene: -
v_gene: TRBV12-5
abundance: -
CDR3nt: TGTGCTAGTGGCCCGACGGGTGGGAGTCAGCCCCAGCATTTT
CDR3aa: CASGPTGGSQPQHF

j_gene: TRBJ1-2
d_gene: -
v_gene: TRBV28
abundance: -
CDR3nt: TGTGCCAGCAGTCGCCCAGGAGACTATGGCTACACCTTC
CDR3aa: CASSRPGDYGYTF

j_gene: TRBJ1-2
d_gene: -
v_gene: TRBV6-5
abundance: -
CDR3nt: TGTGCCAGCAGTTATGGGCAGATCTATGGCTACACCTTC
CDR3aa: CASSYGQIYGYTF

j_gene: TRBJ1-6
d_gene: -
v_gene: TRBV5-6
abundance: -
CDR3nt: TGTGCCAGCAGCTTGAGGCAGCTTCCGAATTCACCCCTCCACTTT
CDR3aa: CASSLRQLPNSPLHF

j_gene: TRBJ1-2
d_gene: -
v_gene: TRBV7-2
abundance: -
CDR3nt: TGTGCCAGCAGCTTTATTGTGACAGAGAACTATGGCTACACCTTC
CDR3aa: CASSFIVTENYGYTF

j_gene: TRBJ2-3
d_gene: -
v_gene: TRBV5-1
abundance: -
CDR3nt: TGCGCCAGCAGCTTGGATACCACAGATACGCAGTATTTT
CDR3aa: CASSLDTTDTQYF

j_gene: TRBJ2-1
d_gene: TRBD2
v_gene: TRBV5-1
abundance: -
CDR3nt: TGCGCCAGCAGCTTGGAGAGCGGGGGCTACAATGAGCAGTTCTTC
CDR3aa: CASSLESGGYNEQFF

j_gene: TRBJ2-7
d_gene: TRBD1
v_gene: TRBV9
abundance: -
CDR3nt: TGTGCCAGCAGCCTGGACAGGGCAGGCGCCGAGCAGTACTTC
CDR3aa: CASSLDRAGAEQYF